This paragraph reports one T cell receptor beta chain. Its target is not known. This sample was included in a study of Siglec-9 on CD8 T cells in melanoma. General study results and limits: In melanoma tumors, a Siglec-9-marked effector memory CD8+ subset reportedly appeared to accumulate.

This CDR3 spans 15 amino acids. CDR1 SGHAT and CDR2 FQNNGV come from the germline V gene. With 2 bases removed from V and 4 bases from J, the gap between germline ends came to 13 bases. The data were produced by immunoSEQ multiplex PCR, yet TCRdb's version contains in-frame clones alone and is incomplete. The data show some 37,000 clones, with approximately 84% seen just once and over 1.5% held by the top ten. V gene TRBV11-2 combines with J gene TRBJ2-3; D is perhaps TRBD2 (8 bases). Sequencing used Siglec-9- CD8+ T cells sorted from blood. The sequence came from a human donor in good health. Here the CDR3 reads CASSLYGRGPDTQYF. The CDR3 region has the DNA TGTGCCAGCAGCTTATACGGGAGGGGGCCAGATACGCAGTATTTT. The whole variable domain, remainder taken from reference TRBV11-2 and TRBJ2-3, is EAGVAQSPRYKIIEKRQSVAFWCNPISGHATLYWYQQILGQGPKLLIQFQNNGVVDDSQLPKDRFSAERLKGVDSTLKIQPAKLEDSAVYLCASSLYGRGPDTQYFGPGTRLTVL.